The clone carrying this TCR beta chain was detected only a few times. Its antigen is as yet unknown. The sample is drawn from a study of radiotherapy plus CTLA-4 blockade in lung cancer. About the research overall: Among patients, about 17% showed objective responses, and around 30% had disease control. Study results and limitations: In blood, early T cell clone dynamics reportedly predicted response best, together with interferon-beta. Blood saw expansion of tumor-derived TCR clones after radiotherapy plus ipilimumab.

Using immunoSEQ multiplex PCR, the repertoire was profiled, and TCRdb retains in-frame clones only, with some absent. The sample yields 55,000 to 65,000 clones, around 80% seen once. Germline V gives CDR1 SGHAT, CDR2 FQNNGV. The length of the CDR3 is 15 residues. V trimming: 3 bases; J trimming: 0 bases; junction bases outside the gene matches: 2. This material consisted of peripheral blood, taken from a patient treated with radiotherapy plus ipilimumab. This receptor was obtained from a human donor with non-small cell lung cancer who had a partial response to radiotherapy plus ipilimumab. The chain combines TRBV11-2 with TRBJ2-1; 7 nucleotides line up with TRBD1. As DNA, the CDR3 is TGTGCCAGCAGCTTGACAGGGAGCTCCTACAATGAGCAGTTCTTC. Translating gives CASSLTGSSYNEQFF.